This T cell receptor (beta chain) was recorded in a study of blood T cell repertoires in COVID-19 (dated by TCRdb to about 2020). About the full investigation: Samples covering the acute and convalescent phases of COVID-19 were provided by collaborators in the United States, Italy and Spain. A de-identified subject ID, COVID-19 status, age in years and sex were almost always included in the sample metadata. Where available, HLA class I and class II types were obtained from metadata supplied by the sample provider rather than from assay-based typing. Samples came from the ongoing ImmuneRACE study (first 160 participants) plus 1,254 subjects from 6 global collaborators. The dataset comprised deeply sampled blood TCRbeta repertoires from subjects exposed to, actively infected with, or recovered from COVID-19. A freely available public database, intended as a resource for researchers studying the immune response to SARS-CoV-2, is where the repertoires were released. The prospective study material was composed of cDNA or gDNA derived from T cells, B-cell-depleted T cells, or PBMCs. On the study overall, not on this receptor specifically: The amount of clinical and demographic metadata varied by source and participant and was provided uncurated.

The CDR3 spans 13 residues, from the cysteine through the phenylalanine. CDR3 DNA only is kept here, 39 bases in frame from base 1. As encoded in the germline V gene, CDR1 is SGHDN while CDR2 is FVKESK. Trimming takes 4 bases from V and 0 bases from J, and the germline ends sit 6 bases apart. Notes on this clone: Its antigen specificity is not known. Per-nucleotide qualities are absent, and no much larger clonotype sits a single base away.

TCRbeta CDR3 regions were amplified from genomic DNA by means of the immunoSEQ Assay, a bias-controlled multiplex PCR. From the authors' description of their analysis: The number of nucleated cells in each sample was estimated by amplification of reference gene primers within the assay. Sequence reads were collapsed and filtered to measure the absolute abundance of every unique TCRbeta CDR3 rearrangement. For each sample, productive Simpson clonality was calculated as the square root of Simpson's diversity index across productive rearrangements. TCRdb obtained this table from immuneACCESS and retained in-frame rearrangements with V and J assigned. These tables miss some clones; where compared with another copy, unresolved V genes account for less than half of the shortfall, and the remainder is unexplained. V and J calls and clone size follow that table, whereas D and trimming were derived from the DNA. Across this sample there are approximately 140,000 clones, with 80% seen only once. Under 15% of the sample rests with the top ten.

Each collaborating institution followed its own protocols to collect whole blood in K2EDTA tubes. For TCRbeta analysis, collaborators shipped samples as frozen whole blood, isolated PBMCs, or DNA extracted from either of those sample types. This receptor was identified in a man in his sixties with active or convalescent COVID-19. Recombination linked TRBV14 to TRBJ1-1, with an unclear D gene assignment. The sequenced material came from peripheral blood. At the DNA level, the sequence is TGTGCCAGCAGCCCGTTCTTGAACACTGAAGCTTTCTTT. Its translation reads: CASSPFLNTEAFF.